What follows describes a single T cell receptor beta chain. What it binds is not known. MiXCR was run by TCRdb on the RACE reads, yielding one entry per CDR3 protein. Among roughly 100,000 distinct CDR3 sequences, about 12% were seen once, and the ten largest hold around 1.6%. Unmatched junction bases numbered 3, after V lost 4 bases and J lost 2 bases. This CDR3 spans 16 amino acids. The germline V gene has CDR1 SGHAT and CDR2 FQNNGV. The sample comes from a study of human T cells and chemical hapten exposure. Study at large: Application of 0.01% DPC to the upper back was done by patch test, with a reading at 6 days.

General study results and limits: Patch test scores rose with PT1 expanded TCR counts, a positive correlation.

The time point: pre-sensitization, week 0. Noted treatment: therapeutic diphenylcyclopropenone sensitization with weekly scalp DPC. Unfractionated whole blood yielded total RNA. This TCR was sampled from a woman in her forties or fifties with alopecia areata. Some clones in this sample may be carry-over from other donors' samples. This chain connects TRBV11-2 to TRBJ2-3, with 13 positions matching TRBD2. This specimen consisted of whole blood, obtained in connection with sensitization to the hapten diphenylcyclopropenone (DPC). The CDR3 sequence is CASSWGLAGTTDTQYF. CDR3 in DNA: TGTGCCAGCAGCTGGGGACTAGCGGGGACCACAGATACGCAGTATTTT. Drawing the rest from reference TRBV11-2 and TRBJ2-3, the complete variable domain is EAGVAQSPRYKIIEKRQSVAFWCNPISGHATLYWYQQILGQGPKLLIQFQNNGVVDDSQLPKDRFSAERLKGVDSTLKIQPAKLEDSAVYLCASSWGLAGTTDTQYFGPGTRLTVL.